This T cell receptor beta chain was sequenced during a study of CD8 T cells in ankylosing spondylitis. Study-wide results and caveats: Significant enrichment of disease-linked clones was reportedly seen in matched ankylosing spondylitis synovial fluid. Prior literature has documented some motif variants in synovial fluid and blood from reactive arthritis.

In making TCR beta libraries, quantitative 5'-RACE with molecular barcodes was used. Using its own MiXCR run on the 5' RACE reads, TCRdb lists one record per CDR3 protein. The repertoire holds about 140,000 distinct CDR3 sequences, with roughly 8.4% as singletons. The table lists this clonotype with a few counts. Its antigen is currently unknown. The sequenced sample was synovial fluid, either unsorted or a sorted T cell fraction (not recorded which). This clonotype was obtained from a male donor with ankylosing spondylitis.

CDR3 loop: CASSQIAGDGNEQFF. The CDR3 bases are TGTGCCAGCTCACAAATAGCGGGAGATGGGAATGAGCAGTTCTTC. The V gene is TRBV18, the J gene TRBJ2-1; TRBD2 agrees at 9 bases. CDR3 size: 15 residues. V lost 4 bases to trimming and J lost 7 bases; unmatched junction nucleotides: 8. Germline V gene sequence: CDR1 KGHSH, CDR2 LQKENI.